Below, 26 T cell receptor beta chains from the same sample are listed, as sequenced in a study of OX40 agonist ivuxolimab in advanced cancers. Data came from immunoSEQ multiplex PCR; TCRdb stores just in-frame clones and leaves some out. The repertoire holds 45,000 to 60,000 clones, with about 79% as singletons. This sample comprised CD4+ or CD8+ T cells sorted from blood, obtained in a trial of the OX40 agonist ivuxolimab. The source of these receptors is an adult with an advanced solid tumor such as melanoma, head and neck, liver or kidney cancer.

The chain couples TRBV5-4 to TRBJ2-1, with TRBD1 matching over 9 bases. CDR1 SGHNT and CDR2 YYREEE come from the germline V gene (reference sequence). The CDR3 contains 15 residues. Trimming at V came to 3 bases and at J to 9 bases, leaving 10 bases not matched to a gene. This CDR3 reads CASSSPGTGNGEQFF. CDR3 nucleotides: TGTGCCAGCAGCTCCCCCGGGACAGGGAACGGTGAGCAGTTCTTC.

The chain links TRBV5-1 to TRBJ2-1, with TRBD1 matching over 7 bases. The CDR3 is 16 amino acids. Germline V gives CDR1 SGHRS, CDR2 YFSETQ. V shed 2 bases and J 6 bases; nucleotides not matched to a gene: 11. This chain's CDR3 is CASSLKVRQGANEQFF. CDR3 in DNA: TGCGCCAGCAGCTTAAAAGTGAGACAGGGTGCCAATGAGCAGTTCTTC. The full variable domain, its missing parts supplied by reference TRBV5-1 and TRBJ2-1, is KAGVTQTPRYLIKTRGQQVTLSCSPISGHRSVSWYQQTPGQGLQFLFEYFSETQRNKGNFPGRFSGRQFSNSRSEMNVSTLELGDSALYLCASSLKVRQGANEQFFGPGTRLTVL.

The rearrangement links TRBV28 to TRBJ2-7, with TRBD2 identical over 7 bases. J lost 4 bases, V lost 3 bases, and 3 bases had no gene match. This CDR3 spans 13 amino acids. Germline values: CDR1 MDHEN, CDR2 SYDVKM. The CDR3 sequence is CASSFGGGYEQYF. The CDR3 DNA reads as TGTGCCAGCAGTTTTGGGGGGGGTTACGAGCAGTACTTC.

At least ten counts were recorded for this clone. V usage is TRBV30 and J usage is TRBJ2-7; tentative D call: TRBD2 (5 bases). Trimming shortened V by 4 bases and J by 2 bases, and 15 bases separated the two germline ends. Germline V gives CDR1 GTSNPN, CDR2 SVGIG (reference sequence). This CDR3 comprises 14 residues. CDR3 coding DNA: TGTGCCTGGACCTCAGGACTTCCCCCCTACGAGCAGTACTTC. Protein product: CAWTSGLPPYEQYF.

V is TRBV6-4 and J is TRBJ1-1; 7 positions match TRBD1. Losses at the gene ends were 4 bases for V and 4 bases for J; bases not matched to a gene: 6. The CDR3 totals 14 residues. Germline V gene data show CDR1 as MRHNA and CDR2 as SNTAGT. The CDR3 DNA reads as TGTGCCAGCAGTGCAGCAGGGGGTACCACTGAAGCTTTCTTT. It specifies CASSAAGGTTEAFF.

The V and J genes are TRBV27 and TRBJ2-1; D might be TRBD2 (5 bases). This CDR3 is built from 13 residues. Deletions cut 0 bases from V and 14 bases from J, with 14 bases between. CDR1 is MNHEY and CDR2 is SMNVEV in the germline V gene (reference sequence). The CDR3 DNA sequence: TGTGCCAGCAGTTTATCGGCCACTACCGGGGAGTTCTTC. Translating it yields CASSLSATTGEFF.

This sequence joins TRBV11-3 and TRBJ1-4, with 10 bases lining up with TRBD1. The germline V gene has CDR1 SGHNT and CDR2 YENEEA. The CDR3 sequence is 13 residues long. Unmatched junction bases numbered 2, after V lost 6 bases and J lost 7 bases. The CDR3: CASSRTGGEKLFF. In nucleotides, the CDR3 is TGTGCCAGCAGTCGGACAGGGGGTGAAAAACTGTTTTTT.

The CDR3 coding sequence is TGTGCCAGTAGACGGATACAGGGGGCGAGAACCGGGGAGCTGTTTTTT. Its protein is CASRRIQGARTGELFF. The chain employs TRBV19 and TRBJ2-2, with 9 bases fitting TRBD1. The CDR3 has 16 amino acids. The V gene end was trimmed by 6 bases and the J gene end by 5 bases; junction bases not matched to a gene: 10. CDR1 is LNHDA, CDR2 SQIVND, per germline (reference sequence).

CDR3: CASSFWSSETQYF. In DNA, the CDR3 is TGTGCCAGCAGCTTTTGGTCATCAGAGACCCAGTACTTC. This chain uses TRBV5-4 with TRBJ2-5; D is uncertain. This CDR3 has 13 residues. Germline CDR1 is SGHNT and CDR2 is YYREEE (reference sequence). V was shortened by 2 bases and J by 4 bases, with 9 bases between the two germline ends.

The V gene is TRBV30, the J gene TRBJ2-7; 7 positions agree with TRBD1. In germline, CDR1 is GTSNPN, CDR2 SVGIG (reference sequence). This CDR3 region has 14 residues. J gave up 3 bases and V 0 bases, and 5 bases lay outside the gene matches. The CDR3: CAWSVHRGVYEQYF. CDR3 DNA sequence: TGTGCCTGGAGTGTCCACAGGGGTGTCTACGAGCAGTACTTC. The variable domain in full, with the rest retrieved from reference TRBV30 and TRBJ2-7, is SQTIHQWPATLVQPVGSPLSLECTVEGTSNPNLYWYRQAAGRGLQLLFYSVGIGQISSEVPQNLSASRPQDRQFILSSKKLLLSDSGFYLCAWSVHRGVYEQYFGPGTRLTVT.

This rearrangement joins TRBV29-1 to TRBJ2-7; D not resolved. Germline CDR1 SQVTM, CDR2 ANQGSEA. With 6 bases removed from V and 2 bases from J, the gap between germline ends came to 8 bases. There are 11 residues in the CDR3. CDR3 sequence reads: CSVRTPYEQYF. CDR3 DNA sequence: TGCAGCGTCCGAACCCCCTACGAGCAGTACTTC.

This clone is medium-sized. V usage is TRBV2 and J usage is TRBJ2-7; a weak D match, TRBD1 (5 bases). Germline lookup yields CDR1 SNHLY and CDR2 FYNNEI. Trimming took off 7 bases at V and 6 bases at J, with 16 bases between the two ends. This CDR3 region has 13 residues. DNA for the CDR3: TGTGCCAGCAACGAAGAGACAGCCCTCGAGCAGTACTTC. Its protein product is CASNEETALEQYF. The full variable domain, in which reference TRBV2 and TRBJ2-7 provide the parts outside the CDR3, is EPEVTQTPSHQVTQMGQEVILRCVPISNHLYFYWYRQILGQKVEFLVSFYNNEISEKSEIFDDQFSVERPDGSNFTLKIRSTKLEDSAMYFCASNEETALEQYFGPGTRLTVT.

V gene TRBV19 combines with J gene TRBJ2-5; tentatively, D is TRBD2 (6 bases). CDR3 length equals 16 residues. V lost 5 bases, J lost 2 bases, and 18 bases lay in between. Germline CDR1 reads LNHDA; CDR2 reads SQIVND (reference sequence). CDR3 region: CASSEWGGAAQETQYF. CDR3 DNA sequence: TGTGCCAGTAGTGAGTGGGGAGGAGCGGCACAAGAGACCCAGTACTTC.

The V call is TRBV5-6, the J call TRBJ2-1; 10 bases are a match to TRBD2. The V gene's germline CDR1 is SGHDT and CDR2 YYEEEE. The CDR3 runs to 16 residues. V was clipped by 1 base and J by 4 bases; unmatched bases: 5. Written as DNA, the CDR3 is TGTGCCAGCAGCTTGCCTACTAGCGGGACTTACAATGAGCAGTTCTTC. Translation: CASSLPTSGTYNEQFF.

The chain is built from TRBV15 and TRBJ2-3, with D maybe TRBD2 (6 bases). Looked up from germline, CDR1 is LNHNV and CDR2 is YYDKDF (reference sequence). V lost 4 bases and J 2 bases, leaving 16 bases between the germline ends. The CDR3 is made up of 16 amino acids. For the CDR3, the DNA is TGTGCCACCAGCATCGGACTAACAAAACTCACAGATACGCAGTATTTT. Protein: CATSIGLTKLTDTQYF.

The genes are TRBV4-1 and TRBJ2-1; TRBD2 is a possible D gene (6 bases). There are 15 residues in the CDR3. Trimming took off 4 bases at V and 7 bases at J, with 17 bases between the two ends. CDR1 MGHRA and CDR2 YSYEKL come from the germline V gene. CDR3 bases: TGCGCCAGCAGCCCGAACTACGGGGGACTTAATGAGCAGTTCTTC. It translates to CASSPNYGGLNEQFF.

The chain joins TRBV18 to TRBJ2-2, with a tentative D call TRBD2 (6 bases). CDR1 and CDR2 from the germline V gene are KGHSH and LQKENI. V lost 3 bases and J 6 bases, leaving 8 bases between the germline ends. The CDR3 covers 13 residues. As DNA, the CDR3 is TGTGCCAGCTCACCCGAGCGGGCCGGGGAGCTGTTTTTT. Translating it yields CASSPERAGELFF.

This rearrangement joins TRBV2 to TRBJ1-5; D remains ambiguous. This CDR3 is 17 amino acids long. V lost 5 bases and J lost 0, with 17 bases in between. Germline V gives CDR1 SNHLY, CDR2 FYNNEI. CDR3 DNA: TGTGCCAGCAGTTCATCAAGAGTGTGGGTTAGCAATCAGCCCCAGCATTTT. This encodes CASSSSRVWVSNQPQHF.

The V call is TRBV19, the J call TRBJ1-5, with 7 bases that match TRBD1. The CDR3 has 15 amino acids. With 3 bases clipped from V and 4 bases from J, the junction kept 6 bases outside the gene matches. The germline CDR1 and CDR2 sequences are LNHDA and SQIVND (reference sequence). The CDR3 loop is CASSIGQAGNQPQHF. The CDR3 coding sequence is TGTGCCAGTAGTATCGGACAGGCCGGTAATCAGCCCCAGCATTTT. The variable domain in full, with the rest retrieved from reference TRBV19 and TRBJ1-5, is DGGITQSPKYLFRKEGQNVTLSCEQNLNHDAMYWYRQDPGQGLRLIYYSQIVNDFQKGDIAEGYSVSREKKESFPLTVTSAQKNPTAFYLCASSIGQAGNQPQHFGDGTRLSIL.

The V call is TRBV2, the J call TRBJ1-5, with D perhaps TRBD1 (5 bases). The CDR3 loop spans 15 amino acids. Trimming left V 4 bases short and J 0 bases short, with 10 bases between. Per germline, CDR1 SNHLY and CDR2 FYNNEI. The CDR3 nucleotides are TGTGCCAGCAGTGGGGGCCTCACTAGCAATCAGCCCCAGCATTTT. It is translated as CASSGGLTSNQPQHF.

The V call is TRBV30, the J call TRBJ2-7; D ambiguous. The V gene's germline CDR1 is GTSNPN and CDR2 SVGIG (reference sequence). This CDR3 comprises 11 residues. Trimming pared 1 base from V and 6 bases from J, leaving 7 bases between. The CDR3 nucleotides are TGTGCCTGGAGTGCCTTGGGCGAGCAGTACTTC. Its protein is CAWSALGEQYF.

The chain links TRBV6-5 to TRBJ2-5; a possible D gene is TRBD1 (6 bases). This CDR3 spans 13 amino acids. V shed 0 bases and J shed 5 bases, with 7 bases lying between them. Germline V lookup: CDR1 MNHEY, CDR2 SVGAGI. The CDR3 region has the DNA TGTGCCAGCAGTTACTCGCAGGGGGAGACCCAGTACTTC. Residues: CASSYSQGETQYF.

The chain joins TRBV6-1 to TRBJ2-1, with 15 bases identical to TRBD2. With V trimmed by 3 bases and J by 6 bases, 9 bases remained unmatched. Germline-derived CDR1 and CDR2 are MNHNS and SASEGT. This CDR3 has 18 residues. The CDR3 sequence: CASSDSWTSGRVFNEQFF. The CDR3 DNA is TGTGCCAGCAGTGATTCCTGGACTAGCGGGAGGGTCTTCAATGAGCAGTTCTTC.

The chain employs TRBV2 and TRBJ2-5; D remains ambiguous. There are 12 residues in the CDR3. CDR1 and CDR2 from the germline V gene are SNHLY and FYNNEI. Trimming removed 8 bases from V and 7 bases from J, with 14 bases in between. CDR3 bases: TGTGCCAGCGGAGCGCCTGAAGGGACCCAGTACTTC. As protein: CASGAPEGTQYF.

This clone was recorded once. The chain has TRBV30 and TRBJ2-1; TRBD2 might be the D (7 bases). CDR1 GTSNPN and CDR2 SVGIG come from the germline V gene (reference sequence). Trimming took off 4 bases at V and 9 bases at J, with 13 bases between the two ends. The CDR3 sequence is 12 residues long. CDR3 sequence: CAWTGEGSEQFF. The CDR3 DNA is TGTGCCTGGACAGGGGAGGGCAGTGAGCAGTTCTTC.

This clone was counted only a few times. V usage is TRBV7-6 and J usage is TRBJ1-5; tentatively, D is TRBD1 (6 bases). V was clipped by 5 bases and J by 7 bases, with 12 bases between them. CDR1 SGHVS and CDR2 FNYEAQ come from the germline V gene. The CDR3 loop spans 13 amino acids. CDR3 region: CASSARGEQPQHF. The CDR3 DNA reads TGTGCCAGCAGCGCCAGGGGTGAGCAGCCCCAGCATTTT. Supplemented by reference TRBV7-6 and TRBJ1-5, the full variable domain reads GAGVSQSPRYKVTKRGQDVALRCDPISGHVSLYWYRQALGQGPEFLTYFNYEAQQDKSGLPNDRFSAERPEGSISTLTIQRTEQRDSAMYRCASSARGEQPQHFGDGTRLSIL.